One sample yielded the 28 T cell receptor beta chains listed below, sequenced in a study of graft-versus-host responses after intestinal transplantation. The assay was immunoSEQ multiplex PCR, and TCRdb's table has in-frame clones only and misses some. This sample has over 10,000 clones; around 85% occur once, and the top ten carry approximately 8%. Sequencing used PBMCs, obtained roughly 290 days after intestinal transplant. Receptors were obtained from a human patient who received an intestinal transplant, so some T cells may come from the graft donor.

The chain combines TRBV6-5 with TRBJ2-7; a possible D gene is TRBD2 (6 bases). Germline V lookup: CDR1 MNHEY, CDR2 SVGAGI. The CDR3 length is 14 residues. V dropped 4 bases and J dropped 1 base, with 11 bases sitting between them. CDR3 protein: CASSSRRESYEQYF. CDR3 coding DNA: TGTGCCAGCAGTTCCCGACGGGAGTCCTACGAGCAGTACTTC.

This clone has just a few counts. This rearrangement joins TRBV6-6 to TRBJ1-2; D perhaps matches TRBD1 (6 bases). V was shortened by 10 bases and J by 8 bases, with 14 bases between the two germline ends. The germline CDR1 and CDR2 sequences are MNHNY and SVGAGI (reference sequence). The CDR3 is 11 residues long. The CDR3 sequence is CATQGVEGYTF. The CDR3 bases are TGTGCCACACAGGGAGTTGAGGGCTACACCTTC.

This chain links TRBV30 with TRBJ1-1; D possibly corresponds to TRBD1 (5 bases). CDR3 length equals 14 residues. Germline CDR1 and CDR2: GTSNPN and SVGIG (reference sequence). CDR3 sequence reads: CVRTGDVRSTEAFF. The CDR3 nucleotides read TGTGTCCGAACGGGGGACGTCCGGAGCACTGAAGCTTTCTTT.

The chain combines TRBV19 with TRBJ1-5; D unresolved. V was clipped by 3 bases and J by 5 bases, with 11 bases between them. This CDR3 spans 14 amino acids. The germline CDR1 and CDR2 sequences are LNHDA and SQIVND (reference sequence). CDR3 nucleotides: TGTGCCAGTAGTATTGGCACCAAGGATCAGCCCCAGCATTTT. Amino acids: CASSIGTKDQPQHF.

This clone was observed a few times. The chain is built from TRBV18 and TRBJ1-1; D possibly corresponds to TRBD1 (5 bases). The CDR3 loop spans 17 amino acids. The ends were cut back, 1 base at V and 0 bases at J, with 15 bases in the middle. CDR1 is KGHSH, CDR2 LQKENI, per germline. The CDR3 region has the DNA TGTGCCAGCTCACCACTGAGGGGCGAGGTTATGAACACTGAAGCTTTCTTT. This encodes CASSPLRGEVMNTEAFF.

This clone has just a few counts. The chain recombines TRBV5-4 with TRBJ1-2, with D uncertain. Germline-derived CDR1 and CDR2 are SGHNT and YYREEE (reference sequence). The CDR3 contains 12 residues. Trimming took off 2 bases at V and 8 bases at J, with 10 bases between the two ends. This chain's CDR3 is CASSFLVGGYTF. In DNA form, the CDR3 reads TGTGCCAGCAGCTTCCTGGTAGGCGGCTACACCTTC.

Worth noting for this clone: This sample includes further DNA sequences coding for the same CDR3. The chain is built from TRBV9 and TRBJ2-6; D is uncertain. The CDR3 sequence is 15 residues long. With 0 bases removed from V and 4 bases from J, the gap between germline ends came to 8 bases. Germline CDR1 is SGDLS and CDR2 is YYNGEE. This CDR3 reads CASSVVGSGANVLTF. CDR3 DNA: TGTGCCAGCAGCGTAGTGGGCTCAGGGGCCAACGTCCTGACTTTC.

This clone was detected once. The V gene is TRBV4-2, the J gene TRBJ1-1; D perhaps matches TRBD1 (6 bases). Germline V gene data show CDR1 as LGHNA and CDR2 as YNFKEQ. V shed 0 bases and J shed 0 bases, with 8 bases lying between them. The CDR3 runs to 15 residues. The CDR3 region is CASSQDGQLNTEAFF. The CDR3 DNA is TGTGCCAGCAGCCAAGATGGACAGCTGAACACTGAAGCTTTCTTT.

V is TRBV9 and J is TRBJ2-2; 8 positions match TRBD2. This CDR3 is 15 amino acids long. The germline gives CDR1 SGDLS, CDR2 YYNGEE. V was clipped by 0 bases and J by 4 bases; unmatched bases: 2. The CDR3 protein is CASSVVSGVTGELFF. In nucleotides, the CDR3 is TGTGCCAGCAGCGTAGTTAGCGGGGTCACCGGGGAGCTGTTTTTT.

This rearrangement joins TRBV4-3 to TRBJ2-7; a possible D gene is TRBD1 (6 bases). V was cut by 0 bases and J by 3 bases, with 9 bases left in between. Germline lookup yields CDR1 LGHNA and CDR2 YSLEER. The CDR3 has 14 amino acids. DNA of the CDR3: TGCGCCAGCAGCCAAGAGAGCAGGGGCTACGAGCAGTACTTC. Its protein is CASSQESRGYEQYF.

The chain recombines TRBV9 with TRBJ2-1; 8 bases agree with TRBD2. CDR1 SGDLS and CDR2 YYNGEE come from the germline V gene. This CDR3 has 16 residues. V was clipped by 1 base and J by 4 bases; unmatched bases: 7. The CDR3 bases are TGTGCCAGCAGCGTATCCATGAGCGGGAGTTACAATGAGCAGTTCTTC. Translated, it gives CASSVSMSGSYNEQFF.

The chain couples TRBV19 to TRBJ1-5, with 7 bases fitting TRBD1. V gave up 7 bases and J gave up 6 bases; unmatched junction bases: 6. CDR1 is LNHDA, CDR2 SQIVND, per germline (reference sequence). There are 13 residues in the CDR3. The CDR3 DNA is TGTGCCAGTACCACAGGGGAAAGTCAGCCCCAGCATTTT. Its translation is CASTTGESQPQHF. The full variable domain, in which reference TRBV19 and TRBJ1-5 provide the parts outside the CDR3, is DGGITQSPKYLFRKEGQNVTLSCEQNLNHDAMYWYRQDPGQGLRLIYYSQIVNDFQKGDIAEGYSVSREKKESFPLTVTSAQKNPTAFYLCASTTGESQPQHFGDGTRLSIL.

The V call is TRBV7-6, the J call TRBJ2-5; tentatively, D is TRBD1 (5 bases). Judging by the DNA end, TRBJ2-7 fits better; the J call may be wrong. CDR3 length: 15 amino acids. In germline, CDR1 is SGHVS, CDR2 FNYEAQ. The DNA of the CDR3 is TGTGCCAGCAGCTTATCTTCGGCGGACACCTACGAGCAGTACTTC. Translated: CASSLSSADTYEQYF.

In nucleotides, the CDR3 is TGTGCCAGCAGGCCGCTAGCGGGAGGCTACAATGAGCAGTTCTTC. Translating gives CASRPLAGGYNEQFF. The chain recombines TRBV6-1 with TRBJ2-1; 11 positions match TRBD2. After removal of 6 bases from V and 3 bases from J, the junction contained 4 bases not matched to a gene. Germline-derived CDR1 and CDR2 are MNHNS and SASEGT. CDR3 size: 15 residues.

As for this clone: Other DNA sequences in this sample translate to the same CDR3. The chain employs TRBV6-1 and TRBJ2-3; TRBD1 aligns across 9 bases. The CDR3 sequence is 13 residues long. Losses at the gene ends were 9 bases for V and 1 base for J; bases not matched to a gene: 2. Germline lookup yields CDR1 MNHNS and CDR2 SASEGT. The CDR3 is CASRDRGTDTQYF. In DNA, the CDR3 is TGTGCCAGTCGGGACAGGGGCACAGATACGCAGTATTTT.

The chain couples TRBV10-3 to TRBJ2-3; no clear D gene. V shed 8 bases and J shed 1 base, with 1 base lying between them. CDR1 ENHRY and CDR2 SYGVKD come from the germline V gene. The CDR3 sequence is 10 residues long. The CDR3 loop is CAIGTDTQYF. The CDR3 bases are TGTGCCATCGGCACAGATACGCAGTATTTT.

The chain carries TRBV5-1 and TRBJ2-5, with D uncertain. V was cut by 4 bases and J by 5 bases, with 12 bases left in between. The CDR3 is 13 amino acids. CDR1 is SGHRS, CDR2 YFSETQ, per germline. The CDR3 loop reads CASSPRLTETQYF. CDR3 bases: TGCGCCAGCAGCCCCCGGCTGACGGAGACCCAGTACTTC.

This chain uses TRBV19 with TRBJ2-7; D gene uncertain. Trimming shortened V by 4 bases and J by 0 bases, and 4 bases separated the two germline ends. CDR3 length: 12 amino acids. Germline V gene sequence: CDR1 LNHDA, CDR2 SQIVND (reference sequence). The DNA of the CDR3 is TGTGCCAGTAGTAGTATCTCCTACGAGCAGTACTTC. Protein product: CASSSISYEQYF. Full variable domain (outside the CDR3, taken from reference TRBV19 and TRBJ2-7): DGGITQSPKYLFRKEGQNVTLSCEQNLNHDAMYWYRQDPGQGLRLIYYSQIVNDFQKGDIAEGYSVSREKKESFPLTVTSAQKNPTAFYLCASSSISYEQYFGPGTRLTVT.

The V gene is TRBV30, the J gene TRBJ1-2, with 9 bases identical to TRBD1. Germline CDR1 GTSNPN, CDR2 SVGIG (reference sequence). The CDR3 is made up of 14 amino acids. The V gene end was trimmed by 5 bases and the J gene end by 2 bases; junction bases not matched to a gene: 6. The CDR3 loop is CAWGTGIANYGYTF. The CDR3 nucleotides are TGTGCCTGGGGGACAGGGATAGCCAACTATGGCTACACCTTC.

The rearrangement uses TRBV4-1 and TRBJ1-1; D not certain. V was cut by 4 bases and J by 0 bases, with 15 bases left in between. In germline, CDR1 is MGHRA, CDR2 YSYEKL. CDR3 length: 16 residues. The DNA for the CDR3 is TGCGCCAGCAGCCCTCAGTTGATGTTCATGAACACTGAAGCTTTCTTT. Translation: CASSPQLMFMNTEAFF.

The genes are TRBV4-3 and TRBJ1-5; D is possibly TRBD1 (5 bases). Deletions cut 0 bases from V and 4 bases from J, with 13 bases between. Germline values: CDR1 LGHNA, CDR2 YSLEER. CDR3 length: 16 residues. CDR3 loop: CASSQDYPGPNQPQHF. CDR3 in DNA: TGCGCCAGCAGCCAAGATTACCCGGGACCTAATCAGCCCCAGCATTTT.

The chain combines TRBV25-1 with TRBJ1-2, with TRBD1 matching 8 bases. The CDR3 sequence is 14 residues long. After removal of 3 bases from V and 2 bases from J, the junction contained 2 bases not matched to a gene. Germline V lookup: CDR1 MGHDK, CDR2 SYGVNS. This CDR3 reads CASSEAGGNYGYTF. The CDR3 bases are TGTGCCAGCAGTGAGGCAGGGGGCAACTATGGCTACACCTTC.

V gene TRBV6-1 combines with J gene TRBJ1-1, with 7 nucleotides matching TRBD1. V lost 2 bases, J lost 4 bases, and 7 bases stayed unmatched. CDR1 is MNHNS and CDR2 is SASEGT in the germline V gene. This CDR3 contains 15 residues. The CDR3 loop reads CASSEMGQGVTEAFF. The CDR3 nucleotides read TGTGCCAGCAGTGAAATGGGTCAGGGGGTCACTGAAGCTTTCTTT.

The chain has TRBV5-1 and TRBJ1-4; D not resolved. The CDR3 has 13 amino acids. Germline V gene sequence: CDR1 SGHRS, CDR2 YFSETQ. The V and J ends lost 5 bases and 6 bases respectively, with 11 bases between them. In DNA, the CDR3 is TGCGCCAGCAGAAGCCCTGGGGATGAAAAACTGTTTTTT. Translating it yields CASRSPGDEKLFF.

The chain has TRBV28 and TRBJ2-7; D unclear. CDR3 length: 14 amino acids. Between the trimmed V and J ends, which lost 5 bases and 2 bases, there was a span of 13 bases. Germline CDR1 is MDHEN and CDR2 is SYDVKM. CDR3 nucleotides: TGTGCCAGCAGTCCACTGGACGGTGCCTACGAGCAGTACTTC. It encodes CASSPLDGAYEQYF.

The chain links TRBV19 to TRBJ1-2, with D possibly matching TRBD1 (5 bases). Trimming took off 1 base at V and 4 bases at J, with 10 bases between the two ends. Looked up from germline, CDR1 is LNHDA and CDR2 is SQIVND (reference sequence). The CDR3 extends over 14 amino acids. The DNA of the CDR3 is TGTGCCAGTAGTATAGCCCCAGGGTCCTATGGCTACACCTTC. Protein product: CASSIAPGSYGYTF. The full variable domain, completed using reference TRBV19 and TRBJ1-2, is DGGITQSPKYLFRKEGQNVTLSCEQNLNHDAMYWYRQDPGQGLRLIYYSQIVNDFQKGDIAEGYSVSREKKESFPLTVTSAQKNPTAFYLCASSIAPGSYGYTFGSGTRLTVV.

This chain uses TRBV7-9 with TRBJ2-7, with D possibly TRBD2 on 6 matching bases. The CDR3 runs 15 residues. CDR1 and CDR2 (germline): SEHNR, FQNEAQ (reference sequence). Trimming removed 1 base at V and 0 bases at J, with 10 bases between. The DNA for the CDR3 is TGTGCCAGCAGCTTAGATTACGGGAGCTCCTACGAGCAGTACTTC. Translated, it gives CASSLDYGSSYEQYF.

The chain has TRBV10-3 and TRBJ2-7; 8 nucleotides align to TRBD1. The CDR3 has 18 residues. CDR1 ENHRY and CDR2 SYGVKD come from the germline V gene. V shed 0 bases and J 2 bases; nucleotides not matched to a gene: 12. The CDR3 nucleotides read TGTGCCATCAGTGAGTCACCAACTGGACAGGGTCCAACCTACGAGCAGTACTTC. It encodes CAISESPTGQGPTYEQYF.